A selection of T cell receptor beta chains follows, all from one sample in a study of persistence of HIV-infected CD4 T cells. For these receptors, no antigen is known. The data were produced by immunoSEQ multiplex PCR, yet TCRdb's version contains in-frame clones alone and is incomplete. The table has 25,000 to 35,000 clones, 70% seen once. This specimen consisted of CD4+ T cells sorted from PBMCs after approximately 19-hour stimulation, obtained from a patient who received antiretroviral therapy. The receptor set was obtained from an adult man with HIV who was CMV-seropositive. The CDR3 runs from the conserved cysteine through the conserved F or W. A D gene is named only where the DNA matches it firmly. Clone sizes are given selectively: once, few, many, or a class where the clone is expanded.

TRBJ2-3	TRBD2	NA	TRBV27	TGTGCCAGTAAGCGGCTAGCGGGGACAGATACGCAGTATTTT	CASKRLAGTDTQYF
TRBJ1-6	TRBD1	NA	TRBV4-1	TGCGCCAGCAGCCACGGACAGGGGGCGCGGAATTCACCCCTCCACTTT	CASSHGQGARNSPLHF
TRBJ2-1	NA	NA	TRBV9	TGTGCCAGCAGCGTGAGGTACAATGAGCAGTTCTTC	CASSVRYNEQFF
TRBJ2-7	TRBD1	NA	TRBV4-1	TGCGCCAGCAGCCAAGCCGGGACAGTATACGAGCAGTACTTC	CASSQAGTVYEQYF
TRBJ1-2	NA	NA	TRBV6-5	TGTGCCAGCAGTTACAAGGGCACCTCTAACTATGGCTACACCTTC	CASSYKGTSNYGYTF
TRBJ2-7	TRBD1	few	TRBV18	TGTGCCAGCTCCCTTCTTCCGGGACAGAACACCTACGAGCAGTACTTC	CASSLLPGQNTYEQYF
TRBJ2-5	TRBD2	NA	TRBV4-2	TGTGCCAGCAGCGGTCGACTAGCGGGGGGACGGGAGACCCAGTACTTC	CASSGRLAGGRETQYF
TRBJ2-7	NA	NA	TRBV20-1	TGCAGTGCTAGTTTACAGGCGAGGTCCTACGAGCAGTACTTC	CSASLQARSYEQYF
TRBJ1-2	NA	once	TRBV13	TGTGCCAGCAGCTTACAATCCTCGAAATCCTACTATGGCTACACCTTC	CASSLQSSKSYYGYTF
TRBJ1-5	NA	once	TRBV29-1	TGCAGCGTAGGAGAGGGCAATCAGCCCCAGCATTTT	CSVGEGNQPQHF
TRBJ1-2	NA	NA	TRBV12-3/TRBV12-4	TGTGCCAGCAGTTACGGGGGCGGTCGAGGCTACACCTTC	CASSYGGGRGYTF
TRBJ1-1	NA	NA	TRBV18	TGTGCCAGCTCACCTCCCCTTAACACTGAAGCTTTCTTT	CASSPPLNTEAFF
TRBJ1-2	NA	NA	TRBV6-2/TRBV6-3	TGTGCCAGCAGTTACTCGTCCGACAGCATATATGGCTACACCTTC	CASSYSSDSIYGYTF
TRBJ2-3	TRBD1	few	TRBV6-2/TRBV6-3	TGTGCCAGCAGTTACCGGGGCGGCCGGACAGGGTGGACAGATACGCAGTATTTT	CASSYRGGRTGWTDTQYF
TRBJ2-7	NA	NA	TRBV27	TGTGCCAGCAGTCCCGCGGACACTTACGAGCAGTACTTC	CASSPADTYEQYF
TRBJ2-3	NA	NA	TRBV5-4	TGTGCCAGCAGCTTGGGATTTCTGTCAGATACGCAGTATTTT	CASSLGFLSDTQYF
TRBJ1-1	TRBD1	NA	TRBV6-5	TGTGCCAGCAGTTACTCGAAACAGGGGTACACTGAAGCTTTCTTT	CASSYSKQGYTEAFF
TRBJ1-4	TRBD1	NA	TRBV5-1	TGCGCCAGCAGCCAAACAGGGGTAACTAATGAAAAACTGTTTTTT	CASSQTGVTNEKLFF
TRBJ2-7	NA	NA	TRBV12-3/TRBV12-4	TGTGCCAGCAGTACAGGACAGAAAGAGCAGTACTTC	CASSTGQKEQYF
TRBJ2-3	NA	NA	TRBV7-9	TGTGCCAGCAGCTCCACAGATGGTCGAGATACGCAGTATTTT	CASSSTDGRDTQYF
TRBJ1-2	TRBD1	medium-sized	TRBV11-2	TGTGCCAGCAGCTCCCCATCGAGGACAGGTGATAATTCAAACTATGGCTACACCTTC	CASSSPSRTGDNSNYGYTF
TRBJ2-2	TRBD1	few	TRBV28	TGTGCCAGCAGTTTATTGGGACAGGGAACCGGGGAGCTGTTTTTT	CASSLLGQGTGELFF
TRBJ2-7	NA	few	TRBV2	TGTGCCAGCATCCGGGACTACGAGCAGTACTTC	CASIRDYEQYF
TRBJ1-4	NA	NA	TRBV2	TGTGCCATCTTTACAGGGCAAGCCGATGAAAAACTGTTTTTT	CAIFTGQADEKLFF
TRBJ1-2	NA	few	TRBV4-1	TGCGCCAGCAGCCCGGGACGGACCCTCGTAAGCTACACCTTC	CASSPGRTLVSYTF
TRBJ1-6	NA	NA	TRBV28	TGTGCCAGCAGGGTGACTCGCGGAAGTTCACCCCTCCACTTT	CASRVTRGSSPLHF
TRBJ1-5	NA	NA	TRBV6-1	TGTGCCAGCAGTGAGGTGGGGACTAGCAATCAGCCCCAGCATTTT	CASSEVGTSNQPQHF
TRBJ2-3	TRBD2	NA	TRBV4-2	TGTGCCAGTTCTTCCGCGGGGGGGCTCACAGATACGCAGTATTTT	CASSSAGGLTDTQYF
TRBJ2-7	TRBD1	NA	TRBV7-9	TGTGCCAGTGTAGTAAGACAGGGTTCCTACGAGCAGTACTTC	CASVVRQGSYEQYF
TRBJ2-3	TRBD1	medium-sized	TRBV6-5	TGTGCCAGCAGTTCAGGACAGGGTCGGGTTGATACGCAGTATTTT	CASSSGQGRVDTQYF
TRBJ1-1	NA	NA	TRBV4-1	TGCGCCAGCAGCCACTATTCCAGACGCCGGGACCGCTCTACTACTGGAGCTTTCTTT	CASSHYSRRRDRSTTGAFF
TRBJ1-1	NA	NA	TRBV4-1	TGCGCCAGCAGCCAAGATTTCATCCCTGAAGCTTTCTTT	CASSQDFIPEAFF
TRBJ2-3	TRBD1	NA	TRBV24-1	TGTGCCACCAGTGATCCGCCGGGACAGGGGCACACAGATACGCAGTATTTT	CATSDPPGQGHTDTQYF
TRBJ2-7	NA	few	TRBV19	TGTGCCAGTAGTTCACAGGGCGGGTTCTACGAGCAGTACTTC	CASSSQGGFYEQYF
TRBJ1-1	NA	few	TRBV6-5	TGTGCCAGCAGTTACTACCGGACTGTGAACACTGAAGCTTTCTTT	CASSYYRTVNTEAFF
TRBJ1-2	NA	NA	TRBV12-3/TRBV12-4	TGTGCCAGCAGTCTCACAAGTAACTATGGCTACACCTTC	CASSLTSNYGYTF